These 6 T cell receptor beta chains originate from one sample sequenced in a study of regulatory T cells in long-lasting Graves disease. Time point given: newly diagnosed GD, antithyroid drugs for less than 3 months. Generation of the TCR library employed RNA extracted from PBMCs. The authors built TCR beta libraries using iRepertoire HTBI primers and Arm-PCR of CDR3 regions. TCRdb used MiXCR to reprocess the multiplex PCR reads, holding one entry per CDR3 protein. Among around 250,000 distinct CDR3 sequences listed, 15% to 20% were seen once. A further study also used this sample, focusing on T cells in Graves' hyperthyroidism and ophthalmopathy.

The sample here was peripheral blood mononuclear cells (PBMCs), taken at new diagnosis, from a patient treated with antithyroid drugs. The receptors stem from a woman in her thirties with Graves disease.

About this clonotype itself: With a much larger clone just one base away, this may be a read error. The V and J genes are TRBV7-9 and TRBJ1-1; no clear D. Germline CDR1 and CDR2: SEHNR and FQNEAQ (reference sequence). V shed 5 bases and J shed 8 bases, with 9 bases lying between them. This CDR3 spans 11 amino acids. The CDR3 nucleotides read TGTGCCAGCAGCCCGTGGAGGGAAGCTTTCTTT. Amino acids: CASSPWREAFF.

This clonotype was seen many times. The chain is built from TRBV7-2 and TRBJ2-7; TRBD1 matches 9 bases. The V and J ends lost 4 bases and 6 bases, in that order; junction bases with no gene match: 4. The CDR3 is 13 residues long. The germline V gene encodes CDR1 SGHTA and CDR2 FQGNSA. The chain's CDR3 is CASSSTGGGEQYF. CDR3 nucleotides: TGTGCCAGCAGCTCGACAGGGGGAGGCGAGCAGTACTTC. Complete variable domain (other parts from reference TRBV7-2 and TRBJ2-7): GAGVSQSPSNKVTEKGKDVELRCDPISGHTALYWYRQSLGQGLEFLIYFQGNSAPDKSGLPSDRFSAERTGGSVSTLTIQRTQQEDSAVYLCASSSTGGGEQYFGPGTRLTVT.

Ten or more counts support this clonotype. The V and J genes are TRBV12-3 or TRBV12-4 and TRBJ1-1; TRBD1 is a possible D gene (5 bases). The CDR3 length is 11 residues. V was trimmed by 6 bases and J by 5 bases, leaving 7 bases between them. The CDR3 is CASRWGTEAFF. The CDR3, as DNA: TGTGCCAGCAGGTGGGGGACTGAAGCTTTCTTT.

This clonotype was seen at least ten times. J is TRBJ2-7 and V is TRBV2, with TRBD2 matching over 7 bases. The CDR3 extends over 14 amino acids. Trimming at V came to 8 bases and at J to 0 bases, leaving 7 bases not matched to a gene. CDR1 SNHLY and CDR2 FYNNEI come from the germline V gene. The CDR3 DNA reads TGTGCCAGCGCGGCGGGGGTCCGCTCCTACGAGCAGTACTTC. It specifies CASAAGVRSYEQYF.

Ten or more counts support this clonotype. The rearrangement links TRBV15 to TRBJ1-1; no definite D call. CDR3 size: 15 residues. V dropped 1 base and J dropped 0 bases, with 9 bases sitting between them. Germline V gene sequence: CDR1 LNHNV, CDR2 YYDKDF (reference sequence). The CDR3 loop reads CATSRVAPMNTEAFF. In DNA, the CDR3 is TGTGCCACCAGCAGAGTGGCACCTATGAACACTGAAGCTTTCTTT.

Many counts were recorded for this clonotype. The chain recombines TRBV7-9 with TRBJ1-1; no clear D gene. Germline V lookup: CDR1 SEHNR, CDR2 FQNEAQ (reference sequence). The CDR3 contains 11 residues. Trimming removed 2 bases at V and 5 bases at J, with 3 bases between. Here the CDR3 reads CASSLLTEAFF. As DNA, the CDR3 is TGTGCCAGCAGCTTATTGACTGAAGCTTTCTTT.